This T cell receptor beta chain was captured by sequencing in a study of cytomegalovirus exposure and HLA in healthy donors. V lost 5 bases and J 0 bases, leaving 10 bases between the germline ends. The CDR3 totals 14 residues. Germline V CDR1 and CDR2: LNHDA, SQIVND (reference sequence). Comments on this clone: Its cognate antigen is unknown.

Clones were sequenced by immunoSEQ multiplex PCR, and TCRdb holds only the in-frame ones, with some missing. Of about 98,000 clones detected, over 75% appear once; the ten largest clones hold 6.3%. Study conclusions and caveats: Some public TCRs appeared in many individuals, while most sequences were rare. There were some 150 TCR beta chains listed as cytomegalovirus-associated. It was reported that the classifier diagnosed cytomegalovirus status with high specificity and sensitivity in both the original and validation cohorts.

The sequenced material came from PBMCs. The sequence came from a man aged 18 to 30 in good health and CMV-seropositive. V is TRBV19 and J is TRBJ1-2; D ambiguous. The CDR3 loop is CASSSMRANYGYTF. In DNA form, the CDR3 reads TGTGCCAGTAGTTCAATGCGGGCTAACTATGGCTACACCTTC.